The 19 T cell receptor beta chains presented below share a single source sample, sequenced in a study of cytomegalovirus exposure and HLA in healthy donors. The PCR employed 60 Vbeta primers together with 13 Jbeta primers. Assay used: immunoSEQ multiplex PCR; TCRdb lists only in-frame clones, some missing. The sample contains 150,000 to 170,000 clones, around 80% of which appear only once. The sample taken for sequencing was PBMCs. These receptors were collected from a woman aged 40 to 50 in good health and CMV-seropositive.

This clone was observed a few times. The chain joins TRBV29-1 to TRBJ2-7, with 8 bases lining up with TRBD2. Germline V gives CDR1 SQVTM, CDR2 ANQGSEA. This CDR3 is built from 13 residues. J lost 1 base, V lost 6 bases, and 5 bases had no gene match. The CDR3 region is CSVPGTRSYEQYF. CDR3 nucleotide sequence: TGCAGCGTCCCCGGGACTAGATCCTACGAGCAGTACTTC.

The J gene is TRBJ2-7, the V gene TRBV28; D is perhaps TRBD2 (6 bases). Germline V gene data show CDR1 as MDHEN and CDR2 as SYDVKM. CDR3 length: 16 amino acids. V gave up 8 bases and J gave up 3 bases, with 23 bases separating them. The CDR3 nucleotides are TGTGCCAGCGGCCAACCGGGACTCAGGAAGCACTACGAGCAGTACTTC. Its translation: CASGQPGLRKHYEQYF.

The sample holds a few counts of this clone. The chain combines TRBV30 with TRBJ1-4; the match to TRBD1 covers 7 bases. Trimming took 7 bases from V and 4 from J; bases not matched to a gene: 6. Germline V CDR1 and CDR2: GTSNPN, SVGIG (reference sequence). The CDR3 length is 13 residues. The DNA for the CDR3 is TGTGCCTTCCGGGACAGAGGTAATGAAAAACTGTTTTTT. As protein: CAFRDRGNEKLFF. Full variable domain (remainder filled in from reference TRBV30 and TRBJ1-4): SQTIHQWPATLVQPVGSPLSLECTVEGTSNPNLYWYRQAAGRGLQLLFYSVGIGQISSEVPQNLSASRPQDRQFILSSKKLLLSDSGFYLCAFRDRGNEKLFFGSGTQLSVL.

The V call is TRBV6-1, the J call TRBJ1-4; 8 bases agree with TRBD1. There are 13 residues in the CDR3. The V gene end was trimmed by 6 bases and the J gene end by 5 bases; junction bases not matched to a gene: 2. Germline loops: CDR1 MNHNS, CDR2 SASEGT. CDR3 amino acids: CASSRQGNEKLFF. The CDR3 region has the DNA TGTGCCAGCAGCAGACAGGGGAATGAAAAACTGTTTTTT.

The chain carries TRBV23-1 and TRBJ2-7, with a tentative D call TRBD1 (6 bases). TRBV23-1 is filed as an ORF, its function uncertain. The CDR3 consists of 15 residues. Trimming took off 3 bases at V and 3 bases at J, with 15 bases between the two ends. CDR3 in amino acids: CASSQHRVVSYEQYF. In DNA, the CDR3 is TGCGCCAGCAGTCAGCACAGGGTTGTCAGCTACGAGCAGTACTTC.

The chain combines TRBV28 with TRBJ1-5; D gene uncertain. V lost 5 bases and J lost 11, with 16 bases in between. The CDR3 runs 13 residues. Per germline, CDR1 MDHEN and CDR2 SYDVKM. The CDR3 reads CASSPSPTTSQHF. DNA for the CDR3: TGTGCCAGCAGTCCTAGCCCGACTACGTCCCAGCATTTT.

The chain is built from TRBV6-5 and TRBJ1-4, with 7 bases matching TRBD1. The J segment lost 7 bases and the V segment lost 6 bases, leaving 5 bases of the junction unmatched. Germline CDR1 MNHEY, CDR2 SVGAGI. The CDR3 loop spans 13 amino acids. Here the CDR3 reads CASSKTGTEKLFF. The CDR3 DNA reads TGTGCCAGCAGCAAGACAGGGACTGAAAAACTGTTTTTT.

This sequence joins TRBV2 and TRBJ2-7; 9 nucleotides agree with TRBD2. V lost 6 bases and J lost 9; bases outside the gene matches: 21. This CDR3 spans 17 amino acids. Germline assignment: CDR1 SNHLY and CDR2 FYNNEI. Here the CDR3 DNA reads TGTGCCAGCAGCCTGAACTGGCCGGCACTAGCGGGCGGGGGGCAGTACTTC. This encodes CASSLNWPALAGGGQYF.

The J gene is TRBJ2-1, the V gene TRBV10-3; TRBD2 matches at 12 bases. This CDR3 is built from 16 residues. V lost 5 bases, J lost 2 bases, and 4 bases stayed unmatched. The germline V gene has CDR1 ENHRY and CDR2 SYGVKD. The CDR3 DNA reads TGTGCCATCAGTCGGACTAGCGGGGATACCTACAATGAGCAGTTCTTC. Its protein product is CAISRTSGDTYNEQFF.

Here the CDR3 DNA reads TGCAGCGTTGGACTAGCGAACGGGGAGCTGTTTTTT. Translating gives CSVGLANGELFF. The chain employs TRBV29-1 and TRBJ2-2; 8 nucleotides align to TRBD2. The J segment lost 7 bases and the V segment lost 4 bases, leaving 2 bases of the junction unmatched. The CDR3 loop spans 12 amino acids. Germline-derived CDR1 and CDR2 are SQVTM and ANQGSEA.

The chain joins TRBV7-6 to TRBJ1-4; D is perhaps TRBD1 (5 bases). The CDR3 covers 15 residues. Trimming took off 5 bases at V and 3 bases at J, with 13 bases between the two ends. Germline V gene lookup returns CDR1 SGHVS and CDR2 FNYEAQ. CDR3: CASSPLQDANEKLFF. The CDR3 DNA reads TGTGCCAGCAGCCCTCTACAGGATGCTAATGAAAAACTGTTTTTT. Drawing the rest from reference TRBV7-6 and TRBJ1-4, the complete variable domain is GAGVSQSPRYKVTKRGQDVALRCDPISGHVSLYWYRQALGQGPEFLTYFNYEAQQDKSGLPNDRFSAERPEGSISTLTIQRTEQRDSAMYRCASSPLQDANEKLFFGSGTQLSVL.

The CDR3 protein is CASSLEVGEAFF. The CDR3 DNA is TGCGCCAGCAGCCTTGAAGTCGGTGAAGCTTTCTTT. The chain carries TRBV5-1 and TRBJ1-1; no reliable D call. This CDR3 is built from 12 residues. Germline-derived CDR1 and CDR2 are SGHRS and YFSETQ. The V end lost 4 bases, the J end lost 7 bases, and 11 bases lay between the germline ends.

The rearrangement uses TRBV10-1 and TRBJ2-1; 7 nucleotides agree with TRBD2. After removal of 3 bases from V and 1 base from J, the junction contained 6 bases not matched to a gene. Germline lookup yields CDR1 WNHNN and CDR2 SYGVQD (reference sequence). This CDR3 is built from 16 residues. CDR3 loop: CASSDVASGSYNEQFF. The CDR3 nucleotides are TGCGCCAGCAGTGATGTGGCTAGCGGATCCTACAATGAGCAGTTCTTC.

The V and J genes are TRBV10-2 and TRBJ1-1, with D possibly being TRBD1 (6 bases). The CDR3 consists of 15 residues. Trimming pared 3 bases from V and 5 bases from J, leaving 16 bases between. Germline loops: CDR1 WSHSY, CDR2 SAAADI. In DNA, the CDR3 is TGCGCCAGCAGTGATTCTGGGGGCTTAACGACTGAAGCTTTCTTT. This translates into CASSDSGGLTTEAFF.

The chain couples TRBV7-6 to TRBJ2-1; possibly TRBD2 for D (6 bases). There are 17 residues in the CDR3. CDR1 and CDR2 from the germline V gene are SGHVS and FNYEAQ. V was pared by 4 bases and J by 0 bases, with 16 bases between. CDR3: CASSSLGGQGSYNEQFF. CDR3 coding DNA: TGTGCCAGCAGCTCCCTTGGAGGGCAGGGCTCCTACAATGAGCAGTTCTTC.

The chain recombines TRBV9 with TRBJ2-7; TRBD2 agrees at 9 bases. This CDR3 contains 15 residues. J lost 5 bases, V lost 0 bases, and 6 bases had no gene match. The V gene's germline CDR1 is SGDLS and CDR2 YYNGEE. The CDR3 DNA follows: TGTGCCAGCAGCGTAGAGGGACTAGCTGGCCACGAGCAGTACTTC. Amino acids: CASSVEGLAGHEQYF. Full variable domain (outside the CDR3, taken from reference TRBV9 and TRBJ2-7): DSGVTQTPKHLITATGQRVTLRCSPRSGDLSVYWYQQSLDQGLQFLIQYYNGEERAKGNILERFSAQQFPDLHSELNLSSLELGDSALYFCASSVEGLAGHEQYFGPGTRLTVT.

The V gene is TRBV9, the J gene TRBJ2-3; D is perhaps TRBD2 (6 bases). From germline, CDR1 is SGDLS and CDR2 YYNGEE. This CDR3 is 17 amino acids long. V was shortened by 0 bases and J by 0 bases, with 14 bases between the two germline ends. The CDR3: CASSVGTGRDSTDTQYF. The CDR3 DNA follows: TGTGCCAGCAGCGTAGGGACGGGGCGGGATAGCACAGATACGCAGTATTTT. Based on the CDR3 plus reference TRBV9 and TRBJ2-3, the full variable domain is DSGVTQTPKHLITATGQRVTLRCSPRSGDLSVYWYQQSLDQGLQFLIQYYNGEERAKGNILERFSAQQFPDLHSELNLSSLELGDSALYFCASSVGTGRDSTDTQYFGPGTRLTVL.

This clone was found a few times. This chain connects TRBV19 to TRBJ1-5; TRBD1 matches at 7 bases. CDR1 LNHDA and CDR2 SQIVND come from the germline V gene (reference sequence). Trimming cost V 4 bases and J 0 bases; bases outside gene matches: 6. The CDR3 is 16 residues long. The CDR3: CASSTRQGLSNQPQHF. CDR3 DNA sequence: TGTGCCAGTAGTACGCGACAGGGCCTTAGCAATCAGCCCCAGCATTTT.

The chain combines TRBV7-2 with TRBJ2-7; 12 bases are a match to TRBD2. The V and J ends lost 5 bases and 2 bases, in that order; junction bases with no gene match: 7. Per the germline V gene, CDR1 is SGHTA and CDR2 is FQGNSA. This CDR3 has 16 residues. CDR3 region: CASSTATSGSPYEQYF. The CDR3 DNA reads TGTGCCAGCAGCACCGCGACTAGCGGGAGCCCCTACGAGCAGTACTTC.